Below, 10 T cell receptor beta chains from the same sample are listed, as sequenced in a study of CD8 T cells in ankylosing spondylitis. TCRdb analysed the 5' RACE reads with MiXCR anew, one entry per CDR3 protein. Of under 450,000 distinct CDR3 sequences in the sample, 20% are singletons; the top ten hold less than 15%. The sequencing input was blood, either unsorted or a sorted T cell fraction (not recorded which). The receptors were gathered from a male donor with ankylosing spondylitis or in good health (not recorded which).

This chain links TRBV29-1 with TRBJ2-3; D is possibly TRBD1 or TRBD2 (5 bases each). V lost 5 bases, J lost 0 bases, and 6 bases lay in between. CDR1 SQVTM and CDR2 ANQGSEA come from the germline V gene. CDR3 size: 12 residues. CDR3 loop: CSVWGSTDTQYF. The DNA for the CDR3 is TGCAGCGTTTGGGGGAGCACAGATACGCAGTATTTT.

This chain uses TRBV2 with TRBJ2-5; the match to TRBD1 covers 9 bases. In germline, CDR1 is SNHLY, CDR2 FYNNEI. The ends lost 9 bases at V and 3 bases at J; junction bases unmatched: 5. The CDR3 sequence is 13 residues long. In DNA form, the CDR3 reads TGTGCCAGTCCGGGACAGGGTAAAGAGACCCAGTACTTC. Amino acid sequence: CASPGQGKETQYF.

The chain carries TRBV5-1 and TRBJ2-7; D is tentatively TRBD1 or TRBD2 (5 bases each). The germline V gene has CDR1 SGHRS and CDR2 YFSETQ. The CDR3 spans 14 residues. Trimming shortened V by 0 bases and J by 3 bases, and 10 bases separated the two germline ends. The CDR3 nucleotides read TGCGCCAGCAGCTTGGTAGGGACGATCTACGAGCAGTACTTC. The encoded protein is CASSLVGTIYEQYF.

The chain is built from TRBV7-9 and TRBJ2-5; 11 positions match TRBD2. Germline loops: CDR1 SEHNR, CDR2 FQNEAQ (reference sequence). The CDR3 totals 15 residues. The junction had 2 bases not matched to a gene; V was cut back by 5 bases and J by 0 bases. The CDR3 reads CASSQGLADQETQYF. CDR3 sequence (DNA): TGTGCCAGCAGCCAGGGACTAGCGGACCAAGAGACCCAGTACTTC.

This clonotype was seen a single time. The chain carries TRBV5-6 and TRBJ2-1; a possible D gene is TRBD1 (5 bases). Looked up from germline, CDR1 is SGHDT and CDR2 is YYEEEE. Trimming took off 0 bases at V and 8 bases at J, with 9 bases between the two ends. This CDR3 spans 13 amino acids. CDR3 sequence: CASSLVQGDEQFF. The CDR3, as DNA: TGTGCCAGCAGCTTGGTTCAGGGTGATGAGCAGTTCTTC.

The genes are TRBV12-3 or TRBV12-4 and TRBJ2-7; a possible D gene is TRBD2 (6 bases). Deletions cut 5 bases from V and 6 bases from J, with 17 bases between. The CDR3 is 14 residues long. The CDR3 region is CASSPGDRPFEQYF. DNA of the CDR3: TGTGCCAGCAGTCCGGGGGACCGTCCTTTCGAGCAGTACTTC.

V gene TRBV11-2 combines with J gene TRBJ2-5, with D perhaps matching TRBD2 (6 bases). Germline V gives CDR1 SGHAT, CDR2 FQNNGV. Trimming left V 0 bases short and J 5 bases short, with 22 bases between. The CDR3 runs to 18 residues. The CDR3 nucleotides are TGTGCCAGCAGCTTAGATGCCGGGACTCCCCCGGGCGGTGAGACCCAGTACTTC. Translated, it gives CASSLDAGTPPGGETQYF.

V is TRBV12-3 or TRBV12-4 and J is TRBJ2-5; 10 bases match TRBD1. J lost 5 bases, V lost 5 bases, and 8 bases had no gene match. The CDR3 totals 15 residues. CDR3 DNA: TGTGCCAGCAGTCCGACAGGGGGCGTATACGAGACCCAGTACTTC. Amino acid sequence: CASSPTGGVYETQYF.

This clonotype occurred many times. The gene calls are TRBV28 and TRBJ2-5; weak D call: TRBD2 (5 bases). The V end lost 5 bases, the J end lost 1 base, and 8 bases lay between the germline ends. From germline, CDR1 is MDHEN and CDR2 SYDVKM. The CDR3 is 13 residues long. The DNA of the CDR3 is TGTGCCAGCAGTCCTGGACTCCAAGAGACCCAGTACTTC. This encodes CASSPGLQETQYF. The variable domain in full, with the rest retrieved from reference TRBV28 and TRBJ2-5, is DVKVTQSSRYLVKRTGEKVFLECVQDMDHENMFWYRQDPGLGLRLIYFSYDVKMKEKGDIPEGYSVSREKKERFSLILESASTNQTSMYLCASSPGLQETQYFGPGTRLLVL.

The genes are TRBV29-1 and TRBJ2-7; possibly TRBD2 for D (6 bases). This CDR3 is 13 amino acids long. Trimming shortened V by 7 bases and J by 0 bases, and 13 bases separated the two germline ends. The germline gives CDR1 SQVTM, CDR2 ANQGSEA. The CDR3 is CSADGTFSYEQYF. In nucleotides, the CDR3 is TGCAGCGCCGATGGGACTTTCTCCTACGAGCAGTACTTC.